The rows below give T cell receptor beta chains drawn from one sample of a study of control samples from healthy donors and cancer patients. The assay was immunoSEQ multiplex PCR, and TCRdb's table has in-frame clones only and misses some. The profile covers about 160,000 clones, with around 95% appearing a single time and around 9.3% taken by the ten largest. Sequenced: blood. The receptor set was obtained from a woman between 35 and 50 years old in good health. Both conserved end residues are part of each CDR3. Fields, in order: V gene, clone size, J gene, D gene, CDR3 protein, CDR3 DNA. The D gene is left open where the match is weak. Only some rows state a clone size, as once, few, many or a class for expanded clones.

TRBV7-2	-	TRBJ1-4	-	CASSLARGEGIEKLFF	TGTGCCAGCAGCTTAGCGCGCGGGGAAGGGATAGAAAAACTGTTTTTT
TRBV19	-	TRBJ1-1	-	CASSASAGRIDAFF	TGTGCCAGTAGTGCATCTGCCGGGCGAATCGACGCTTTCTTT
TRBV11-2	-	TRBJ1-1	-	CASSAPLNDRQNTEAFF	TGTGCCAGCAGCGCCCCCCTAAATGACAGACAGAACACTGAAGCTTTCTTT
TRBV3-1/TRBV3-2	-	TRBJ1-1	-	CASSQGSGNTEAFF	TGTGCCAGCAGCCAAGGAAGTGGGAACACTGAAGCTTTCTTT
TRBV5-5	-	TRBJ2-1	-	CASSLVPGADLSYNEQFF	TGTGCCAGCAGCTTGGTCCCCGGGGCGGATTTATCCTACAATGAGCAGTTCTTC
TRBV19	-	TRBJ1-1	-	CASSTPGSTTSEAFF	TGTGCCAGTAGTACACCCGGGTCCACTACTTCCGAAGCTTTCTTT
TRBV9	-	TRBJ2-1	-	CASSGVGTHGYNEQFF	TGTGCCAGCAGCGGAGTAGGGACCCATGGCTACAATGAGCAGTTCTTC
TRBV4-3	-	TRBJ1-2	TRBD1	CASSQAQGAGGYTF	TGCGCCAGCAGCCAAGCACAGGGGGCGGGTGGCTACACCTTC
TRBV6-1	-	TRBJ1-1	TRBD1	CASSGGGRGRTESEAFF	TGTGCCAGCAGTGGCGGTGGTAGGGGGCGAACGGAGTCTGAAGCTTTCTTT
TRBV6-2/TRBV6-3	-	TRBJ1-1	-	CASSPGLINTEAFF	TGTGCCAGCAGCCCGGGCCTTATTAACACTGAAGCTTTCTTT
TRBV5-1	-	TRBJ2-7	TRBD1	CASAGQGTYEQYF	TGCGCCAGCGCAGGACAGGGGACCTACGAGCAGTACTTC
TRBV7-9	-	TRBJ1-1	TRBD1	CASSLAGTGYGEAFF	TGTGCCAGCAGCTTAGCCGGGACAGGGTACGGTGAAGCTTTCTTT
TRBV27	-	TRBJ2-1	TRBD2	CASSLGAGVGEQFF	TGTGCCAGCAGTTTAGGGGCGGGAGTAGGTGAGCAGTTCTTC
TRBV7-2	-	TRBJ1-4	TRBD1	CASSLDRTNEKLFF	TGTGCCAGCAGCCTGGACAGGACTAATGAAAAACTGTTTTTT
TRBV7-8	-	TRBJ1-2	TRBD1	CASSLAGGGFSGYTF	TGTGCCAGCAGCTTAGCAGGGGGCGGATTTAGTGGCTACACCTTC
TRBV9	-	TRBJ1-2	-	CASSVGGGRQGGYTF	TGTGCCAGCAGCGTAGGGGGGGGGAGGCAGGGGGGCTACACCTTC
TRBV7-2	-	TRBJ1-3	-	CASSWGPVSGNTIYF	TGTGCCAGCAGCTGGGGGCCAGTCTCTGGAAACACCATATATTTT
TRBV7-9	-	TRBJ2-7	TRBD2	CASSGSPSGSSYEQYF	TGTGCCAGCAGCGGCAGTCCTAGCGGGAGCTCCTACGAGCAGTACTTC
TRBV6-2/TRBV6-3	-	TRBJ2-1	TRBD2	CASSYSTSGRGYEQFF	TGTGCCAGCAGTTACTCCACTAGCGGGAGGGGGTATGAGCAGTTCTTC
TRBV5-1	-	TRBJ1-1	-	CASSYRLLTEAFF	TGCGCCAGCAGCTATAGACTCCTCACTGAAGCTTTCTTT
TRBV20-1	-	TRBJ1-1	TRBD1	CSASPHQGAYTEAFF	TGCAGTGCTAGTCCCCATCAGGGGGCTTACACTGAAGCTTTCTTT
TRBV1	-	TRBJ2-6	-	CTSSPQQRDTTGANVLTF	TGCACCAGCAGCCCTCAGCAAAGAGACACCACTGGGGCCAACGTCCTGACTTTC
TRBV5-5	-	TRBJ2-7	-	CASSSPPRGSYEQYF	TGTGCCAGCAGCTCGCCTCCCCGGGGGTCCTACGAGCAGTACTTC
TRBV5-8	-	TRBJ1-2	-	CASTGLANYGYTF	TGTGCCAGCACCGGGTTGGCCAACTATGGCTACACCTTC
TRBV4-3	-	TRBJ2-7	-	CASSPGFDSNEQYF	TGCGCCAGCAGCCCTGGGTTCGACAGCAACGAGCAGTACTTC
TRBV7-9	-	TRBJ1-2	-	CASSLRAADYGYTF	TGTGCCAGCAGCTTACGGGCGGCAGACTATGGCTACACCTTC
TRBV5-6	-	TRBJ2-5	TRBD2	CASSLPEGGKETQYF	TGTGCCAGCAGCTTGCCGGAGGGAGGGAAAGAGACCCAGTACTTC
TRBV29-1	-	TRBJ1-2	-	CSVEDTPGGYTF	TGCAGCGTTGAGGATACCCCGGGCGGCTACACCTTC
TRBV5-6	-	TRBJ1-1	-	CASSLWGVNTEAFF	TGTGCCAGCAGCTTGTGGGGGGTGAACACTGAAGCTTTCTTT
TRBV7-2	few	TRBJ1-1	TRBD1	CASSLRTGAGTEAFF	TGTGCCAGCAGCTTAAGGACAGGGGCCGGCACTGAAGCTTTCTTT
TRBV3-1/TRBV3-2	-	TRBJ2-4	TRBD2	CASHPGGAVAKNIQYF	TGTGCCAGCCACCCCGGGGGGGCAGTAGCCAAAAACATTCAGTACTTC
TRBV12-5	-	TRBJ1-2	-	CASGLPPTRGGDYGYTF	TGTGCTAGTGGTTTGCCCCCGACGCGGGGGGGAGACTATGGCTACACCTTC
TRBV4-3	-	TRBJ1-4	-	CASSREGVTNEKLFF	TGCGCCAGCAGCCGAGAGGGGGTAACTAATGAAAAACTGTTTTTT
TRBV6-2/TRBV6-3	-	TRBJ1-1	-	CASSYSGRTEAFF	TGTGCCAGCAGTTACTCGGGACGGACTGAAGCTTTCTTT
TRBV5-6	once	TRBJ2-7	-	CASSQGRSYEQYF	TGTGCCAGCAGCCAGGGACGGAGCTACGAGCAGTACTTC
TRBV11-2	-	TRBJ1-1	TRBD1	CASSLDRDRAPKGFF	TGTGCCAGCAGCTTAGATCGGGACAGGGCCCCTAAGGGTTTCTTT
TRBV3-1/TRBV3-2	-	TRBJ1-3	-	CASSERRNTIYF	TGTGCCAGCAGCGAGCGGCGGAACACCATATATTTT
TRBV10-2	-	TRBJ2-3	TRBD2	CASSESGGTSGFTDTQYF	TGCGCCAGCAGTGAGTCGGGGGGAACTAGCGGATTCACAGATACGCAGTATTTT
TRBV6-5	-	TRBJ2-2	-	CASSPGRLNTGELFF	TGTGCCAGCAGCCCAGGGCGCCTAAACACCGGGGAGCTGTTTTTT
TRBV25-1	-	TRBJ2-1	TRBD1	CASSEDRGENNEQFF	TGTGCCAGCAGTGAGGACAGGGGCGAGAACAATGAGCAGTTCTTC
TRBV30	-	TRBJ2-1	-	CACRPGYEQFF	TGTGCCTGCAGACCGGGCTATGAGCAGTTCTTC
TRBV28	-	TRBJ1-2	TRBD1	CASSQYRGGYTF	TGTGCCAGCAGTCAATACAGGGGTGGCTACACCTTC
TRBV25-1	-	TRBJ1-4	TRBD1	CASGRQGHEKLFF	TGTGCCAGCGGGCGACAGGGGCATGAAAAACTGTTTTTT
TRBV6-6	once	TRBJ2-1	-	CASTGHEQFF	TGTGCCAGCACGGGCCATGAGCAGTTCTTC
TRBV14	-	TRBJ2-2	-	CASSQELANTGELFF	TGTGCCAGCAGCCAAGAGTTGGCAAACACCGGGGAGCTGTTTTTT
TRBV6-5	-	TRBJ2-5	-	CASMAGARQTQYF	TGTGCCAGCATGGCAGGGGCTCGGCAGACCCAGTACTTC
TRBV29-1	-	TRBJ1-5	TRBD1	CSVVQGAGNQPQHF	TGCAGCGTTGTACAGGGGGCGGGTAATCAGCCCCAGCATTTT
TRBV5-1	-	TRBJ2-1	TRBD2	CASSFEAGGYNEQFF	TGCGCCAGCAGCTTTGAAGCGGGGGGGTACAATGAGCAGTTCTTC
TRBV3-1/TRBV3-2	-	TRBJ2-1	-	CASSRTAINEQFF	TGTGCCAGCAGCCGGACAGCAATCAATGAGCAGTTCTTC
TRBV6-2/TRBV6-3	-	TRBJ2-5	-	CASSYSNPETQYF	TGTGCCAGCAGTTACTCGAATCCGGAGACCCAGTACTTC
TRBV19	-	TRBJ2-7	TRBD2	CASSPDPSGTSYEQYF	TGTGCCAGTAGCCCTGACCCTAGCGGGACCTCCTACGAGCAGTACTTC
TRBV29-1	-	TRBJ1-4	-	CSVEVFCRVSEKLFF	TGCAGCGTTGAAGTGTTTTGCAGGGTCAGTGAAAAACTGTTTTTT
TRBV12-5	-	TRBJ2-2	TRBD1	CASGRDRDFLNTGELFF	TGTGCTAGTGGTAGGGACAGGGATTTCCTGAACACCGGGGAGCTGTTTTTT
TRBV12-3/TRBV12-4	once	TRBJ1-2	TRBD1	CASRKDRGYGYTF	TGTGCCAGCAGGAAGGACAGGGGATATGGCTACACCTTC
TRBV19	-	TRBJ1-5	-	CASSLGTGQYQPQHF	TGTGCCAGTAGTCTAGGAACAGGGCAATATCAGCCCCAGCATTTT
TRBV7-9	-	TRBJ1-1	-	CASSDNRVGGMNTEAFF	TGTGCCAGCAGCGACAACAGGGTTGGTGGAATGAACACTGAAGCTTTCTTT